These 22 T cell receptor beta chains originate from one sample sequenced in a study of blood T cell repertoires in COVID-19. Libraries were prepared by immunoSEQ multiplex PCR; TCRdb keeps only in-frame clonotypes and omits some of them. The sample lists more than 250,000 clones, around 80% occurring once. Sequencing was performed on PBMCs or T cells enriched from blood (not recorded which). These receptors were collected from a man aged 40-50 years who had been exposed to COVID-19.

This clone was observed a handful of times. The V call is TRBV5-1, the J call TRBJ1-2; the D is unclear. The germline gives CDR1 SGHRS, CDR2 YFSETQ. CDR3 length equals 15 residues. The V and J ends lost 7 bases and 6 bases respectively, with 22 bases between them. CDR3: CASFYGSGGLDGYTF. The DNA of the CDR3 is TGCGCCAGCTTTTACGGCTCTGGAGGGCTCGATGGCTACACCTTC.

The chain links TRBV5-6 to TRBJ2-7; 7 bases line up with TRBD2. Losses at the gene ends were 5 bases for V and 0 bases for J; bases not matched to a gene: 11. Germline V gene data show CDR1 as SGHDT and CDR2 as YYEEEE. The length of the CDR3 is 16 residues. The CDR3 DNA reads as TGTGCCAGCAGGATGGGGGAGGGAGGGAACTCCTACGAGCAGTACTTC. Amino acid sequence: CASRMGEGGNSYEQYF.

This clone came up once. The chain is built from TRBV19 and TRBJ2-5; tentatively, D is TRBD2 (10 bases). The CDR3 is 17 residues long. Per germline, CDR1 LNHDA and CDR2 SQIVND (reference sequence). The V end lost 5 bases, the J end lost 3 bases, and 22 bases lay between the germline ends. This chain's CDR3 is CASSPSGGQGSEETQYF. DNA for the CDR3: TGTGCCAGTAGTCCTAGCGGGGGACAGGGATCGGAAGAGACCCAGTACTTC.

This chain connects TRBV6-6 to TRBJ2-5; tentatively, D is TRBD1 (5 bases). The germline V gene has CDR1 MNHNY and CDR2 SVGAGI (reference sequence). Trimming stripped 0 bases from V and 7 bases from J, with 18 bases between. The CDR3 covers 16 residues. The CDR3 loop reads CASSYSIHQGQGTQYF. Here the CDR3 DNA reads TGTGCCAGCAGTTACTCGATTCATCAGGGCCAGGGGACCCAGTACTTC.

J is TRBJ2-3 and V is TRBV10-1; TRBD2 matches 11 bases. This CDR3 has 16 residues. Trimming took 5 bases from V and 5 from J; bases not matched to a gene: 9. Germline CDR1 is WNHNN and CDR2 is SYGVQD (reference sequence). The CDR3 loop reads CASSLGTSGRGDTQYF. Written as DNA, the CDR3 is TGCGCCAGCAGTCTCGGGACTAGCGGTCGCGGAGATACGCAGTATTTT.

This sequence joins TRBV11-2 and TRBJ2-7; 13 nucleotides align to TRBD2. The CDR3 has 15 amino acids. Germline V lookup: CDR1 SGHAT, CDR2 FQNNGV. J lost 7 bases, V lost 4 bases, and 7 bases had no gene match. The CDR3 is CASSSRLAGGEEQYF. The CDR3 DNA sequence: TGTGCCAGCAGCTCGAGACTAGCGGGAGGCGAAGAGCAGTACTTC.

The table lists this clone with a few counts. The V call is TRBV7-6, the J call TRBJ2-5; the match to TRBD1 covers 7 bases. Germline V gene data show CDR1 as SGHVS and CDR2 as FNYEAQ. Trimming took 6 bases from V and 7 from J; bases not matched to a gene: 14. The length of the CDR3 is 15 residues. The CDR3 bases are TGTGCCAGCAGAACCTGGCTCACAGGGGATGGGACCCAGTACTTC. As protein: CASRTWLTGDGTQYF.

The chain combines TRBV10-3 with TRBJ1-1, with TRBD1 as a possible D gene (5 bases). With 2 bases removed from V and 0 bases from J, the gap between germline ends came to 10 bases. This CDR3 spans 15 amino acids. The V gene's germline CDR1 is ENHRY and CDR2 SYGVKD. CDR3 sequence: CAISEGGGMNTEAFF. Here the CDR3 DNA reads TGTGCCATCAGTGAGGGGGGAGGAATGAACACTGAAGCTTTCTTT.

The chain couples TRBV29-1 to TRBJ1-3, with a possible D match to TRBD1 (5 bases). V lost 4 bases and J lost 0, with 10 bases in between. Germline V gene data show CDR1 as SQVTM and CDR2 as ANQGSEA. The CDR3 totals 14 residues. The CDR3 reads CSVASDSSGNTIYF. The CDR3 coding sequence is TGCAGCGTTGCCTCCGACAGCTCTGGAAACACCATATATTTT.

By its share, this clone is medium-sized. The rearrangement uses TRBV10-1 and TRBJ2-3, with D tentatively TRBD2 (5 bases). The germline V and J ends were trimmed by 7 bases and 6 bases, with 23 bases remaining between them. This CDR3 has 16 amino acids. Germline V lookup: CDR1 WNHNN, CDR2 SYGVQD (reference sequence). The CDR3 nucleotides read TGCGCCAGCACCGACGAGAGGACCCCGGACTCCGATACGCAGTATTTT. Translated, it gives CASTDERTPDSDTQYF.

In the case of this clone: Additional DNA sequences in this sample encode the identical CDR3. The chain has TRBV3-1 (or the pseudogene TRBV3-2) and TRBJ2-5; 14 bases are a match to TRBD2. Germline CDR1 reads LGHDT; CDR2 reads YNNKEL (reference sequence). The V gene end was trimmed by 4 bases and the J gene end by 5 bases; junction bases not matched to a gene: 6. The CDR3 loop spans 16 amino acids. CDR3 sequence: CASSPGTSGSLETQYF. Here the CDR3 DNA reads TGTGCCAGCAGCCCGGGGACTAGCGGGAGTTTGGAGACCCAGTACTTC.

The CDR3 protein is CASSQVSGSRAFF. The CDR3 DNA follows: TGTGCCAGCAGCCAAGTTTCGGGTTCTCGAGCTTTCTTT. V usage is TRBV3-1 (or the pseudogene TRBV3-2) and J usage is TRBJ1-1; D unresolved. Trimming shortened V by 1 base and J by 10 bases, and 13 bases separated the two germline ends. This CDR3 comprises 13 residues. The germline V gene encodes CDR1 LGHDT and CDR2 YNNKEL (reference sequence).

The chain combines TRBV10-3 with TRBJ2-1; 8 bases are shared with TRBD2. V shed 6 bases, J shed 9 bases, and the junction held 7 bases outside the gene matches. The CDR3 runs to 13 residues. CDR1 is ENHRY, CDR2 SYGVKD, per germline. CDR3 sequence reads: CAIRGPSGSEQFF. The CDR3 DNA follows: TGTGCCATCAGGGGGCCTAGCGGGTCTGAGCAGTTCTTC.

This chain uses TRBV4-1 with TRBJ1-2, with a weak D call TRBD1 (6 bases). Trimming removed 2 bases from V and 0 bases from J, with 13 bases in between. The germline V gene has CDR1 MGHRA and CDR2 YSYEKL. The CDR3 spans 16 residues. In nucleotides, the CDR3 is TGCGCCAGCAGCCAACGGACAGCGCCCACTAACTATGGCTACACCTTC. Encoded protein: CASSQRTAPTNYGYTF.

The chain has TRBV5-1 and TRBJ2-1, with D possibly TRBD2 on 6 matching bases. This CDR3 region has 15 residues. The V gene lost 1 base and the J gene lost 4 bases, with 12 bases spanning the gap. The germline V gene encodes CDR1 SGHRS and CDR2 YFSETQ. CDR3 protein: CASSLSLAHYNEQFF. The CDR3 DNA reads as TGCGCCAGCAGCTTGAGTCTAGCGCATTACAATGAGCAGTTCTTC. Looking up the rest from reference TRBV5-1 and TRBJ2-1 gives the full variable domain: KAGVTQTPRYLIKTRGQQVTLSCSPISGHRSVSWYQQTPGQGLQFLFEYFSETQRNKGNFPGRFSGRQFSNSRSEMNVSTLELGDSALYLCASSLSLAHYNEQFFGPGTRLTVL.

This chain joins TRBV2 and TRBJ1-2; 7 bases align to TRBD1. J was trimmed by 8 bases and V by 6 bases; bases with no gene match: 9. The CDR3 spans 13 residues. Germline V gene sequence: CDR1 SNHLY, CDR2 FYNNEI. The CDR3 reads CASRSDRVVGYTF. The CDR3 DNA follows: TGTGCCAGCAGAAGCGACAGGGTCGTCGGCTACACCTTC.

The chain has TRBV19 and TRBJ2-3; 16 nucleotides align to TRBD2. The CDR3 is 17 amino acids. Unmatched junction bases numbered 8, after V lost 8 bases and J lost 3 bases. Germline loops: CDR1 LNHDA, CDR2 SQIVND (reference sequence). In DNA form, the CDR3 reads TGTGCCAGTGGGACTAGCGGGAGGGCCACGGGTACAGATACGCAGTATTTT. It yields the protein CASGTSGRATGTDTQYF.

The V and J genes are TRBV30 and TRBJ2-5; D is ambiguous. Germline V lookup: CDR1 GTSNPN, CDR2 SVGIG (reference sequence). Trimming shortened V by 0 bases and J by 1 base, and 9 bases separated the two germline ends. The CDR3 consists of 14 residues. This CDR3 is CAWSVRPGQETQYF. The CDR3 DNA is TGTGCCTGGAGTGTACGACCAGGCCAAGAGACCCAGTACTTC.

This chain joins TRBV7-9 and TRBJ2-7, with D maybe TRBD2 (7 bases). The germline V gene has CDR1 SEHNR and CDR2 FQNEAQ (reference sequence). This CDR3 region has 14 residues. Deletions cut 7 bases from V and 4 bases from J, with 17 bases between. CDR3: CASNRGAGEYEQYF. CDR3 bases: TGTGCCAGCAACCGGGGGGCGGGAGAATACGAGCAGTACTTC.

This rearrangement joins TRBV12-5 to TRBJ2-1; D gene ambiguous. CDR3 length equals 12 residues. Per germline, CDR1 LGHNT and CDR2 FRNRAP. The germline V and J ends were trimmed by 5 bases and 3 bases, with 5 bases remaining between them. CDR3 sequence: CASGPSYNEQFF. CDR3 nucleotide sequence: TGTGCTAGTGGTCCGAGCTACAATGAGCAGTTCTTC.

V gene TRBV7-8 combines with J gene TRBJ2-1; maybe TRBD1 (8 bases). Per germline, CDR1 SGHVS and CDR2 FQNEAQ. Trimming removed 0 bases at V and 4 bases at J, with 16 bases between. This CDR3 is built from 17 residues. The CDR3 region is CASSLALRGDRYNEQFF. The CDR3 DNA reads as TGTGCCAGCAGCTTAGCGCTTCGGGGGGACAGGTACAATGAGCAGTTCTTC.

In nucleotides, the CDR3 is TGTGCCATCAGTGAGCTGGCGAACACTGAAGCTTTCTTT. Protein sequence: CAISELANTEAFF. The V gene is TRBV10-3, the J gene TRBJ1-1, with D unresolved. Trimming shortened V by 2 bases and J by 1 base, and 5 bases separated the two germline ends. CDR1 and CDR2 (germline): ENHRY, SYGVKD. This CDR3 region has 13 residues.